This T cell receptor beta chain comes out of a study of blood T cell repertoires in COVID-19. V shed 8 bases, J shed 4 bases, and the junction held 5 bases outside the gene matches. CDR3 size: 15 residues. Germline values: CDR1 SNHLY, CDR2 FYNNEI. Source study methods: Nucleated cell number was recorded as an estimate derived from reference gene primer amplification. Repertoires were generated with immunoSEQ multiplex PCR, while TCRdb's copy carries only in-frame clones and drops some. V, J and clone size reflect that table, while D and trimming were determined from the DNA. Among under 150,000 clones listed, over 70% were seen once.

The receptor was derived from a man aged 45-65 years with acute or convalescent COVID-19. This chain links TRBV2 with TRBJ2-2; TRBD1 matches 12 bases. The sequenced material came from peripheral blood. The CDR3 sequence: CASSGQGAFTGELFF. The DNA for the CDR3 is TGTGCCAGCTCGGGACAGGGGGCGTTCACCGGGGAGCTGTTTTTT.